The next 17 T cell receptor beta chains were all read from a single sample in a study of T cells expressing NK-cell markers. TCRdb reanalyzed the 5' RACE reads, giving one entry per CDR3 protein sequence and no DNA. The sample data list some 410,000 distinct CDR3 sequences. The sample comprised blood T cells: a sorted CD56 or NKG2C T cell subset, CD4+ or CD8+ T cells, or bulk PBMC T cells (not recorded which). Receptors were obtained from a woman aged 18 to 75 in good health.

This chain joins TRBV6-5 and TRBJ2-3; TCRdb proposes TRBD1, but this gene call is untestable without DNA. Germline-derived CDR1 and CDR2 are MNHEY and SVGAGI. This CDR3 spans 14 amino acids. This CDR3 is CASSYSVGADTQYF.

The chain joins TRBV20-1 to TRBJ1-2. CDR1 is DFQATT and CDR2 is SNEGSKA in the germline V gene (reference sequence). The CDR3 is 12 amino acids. Here the CDR3 reads CSAREEGTGYTF.

This chain joins TRBV12-3 or TRBV12-4 and TRBJ2-1; as DNA is missing, the TRBD1 call by TCRdb cannot be tested. There are 16 residues in the CDR3. Here the CDR3 reads CASSPGLSWVYNEQFF.

The chain is built from TRBV4-3 and TRBJ1-3; TCRdb lists TRBD1, though no DNA is available to test this call. CDR3 length equals 15 residues. CDR1 and CDR2 (germline): LGHNA, YSLEER. CDR3 protein: CASSQGADRGNTIYF.

The genes are TRBV4-3 and TRBJ2-1. Germline lookup yields CDR1 LGHNA and CDR2 YSLEER. CDR3 length equals 15 residues. The CDR3 is CASSQDRAVYNEQFF.

The chain joins TRBV29-1 to TRBJ2-3; there is no DNA to check the TCRdb D call of TRBD2. The CDR3 is made up of 13 amino acids. CDR1 SQVTM and CDR2 ANQGSEA come from the germline V gene. This CDR3 reads CSVVRGGTDTQYF.

The chain couples TRBV7-2 to TRBJ1-4; TCRdb picks TRBD1, but there is no DNA to check that call. This CDR3 contains 13 residues. From germline, CDR1 is SGHTA and CDR2 FQGNSA. CDR3 sequence: CASSPSWTEKLFF.

The chain has TRBV5-5 and TRBJ2-1; TCRdb picks TRBD1, but there is no DNA to check that call. This CDR3 has 18 amino acids. Germline-derived CDR1 and CDR2 are SGHKS and YYEKEE (reference sequence). Here the CDR3 reads CASSLTLYPGQGYNEQFF. Looking up the rest from reference TRBV5-5 and TRBJ2-1 gives the full variable domain: DAGVTQSPTHLIKTRGQQVTLRCSPISGHKSVSWYQQVLGQGPQFIFQYYEKEERGRGNFPDRFSARQFPNYSSELNVNALLLGDSALYLCASSLTLYPGQGYNEQFFGPGTRLTVL.

The chain joins TRBV20-1 to TRBJ2-2. CDR3 length equals 15 residues. Germline assignment: CDR1 DFQATT and CDR2 SNEGSKA (reference sequence). The CDR3 region is CSARDYTRNTGELFF.

The chain couples TRBV4-3 to TRBJ2-1; the TCRdb D gene call, TRBD1, has no DNA to confirm it. The germline CDR1 and CDR2 sequences are LGHNA and YSLEER. CDR3 length: 19 residues. The CDR3 loop is CASSQAPAGPILTYNEQFF.

This sequence joins TRBV10-1 and TRBJ2-2; TCRdb names TRBD1, which stays unverified in the absence of DNA. Germline V lookup: CDR1 WNHNN, CDR2 SYGVQD (reference sequence). This CDR3 contains 12 residues. CDR3 sequence reads: CATKGGAGELFF.

The V and J genes are TRBV19 and TRBJ1-5. The germline CDR1 and CDR2 sequences are LNHDA and SQIVND (reference sequence). The CDR3 is made up of 13 amino acids. CDR3: CASSEASNQPQHF.

V and J are TRBV7-2 and TRBJ2-2; TCRdb outputs TRBD1, but without DNA this stays unchecked. The germline gives CDR1 SGHTA, CDR2 FQGNSA. The CDR3 extends over 16 amino acids. CDR3 sequence reads: CASSRDRNLNTGELFF.

The CDR3 protein is CASSHPTSRPNLEQFF. This rearrangement joins TRBV7-2 to TRBJ2-1; TCRdb calls TRBD2, which cannot be checked without DNA. The CDR3 has 16 amino acids. Germline V gene data show CDR1 as SGHTA and CDR2 as FQGNSA.

The V and J genes are TRBV12-3 or TRBV12-4 and TRBJ2-5; TCRdb gives TRBD2 as the D gene, but with no DNA this cannot be confirmed. The CDR3 loop spans 15 amino acids. The CDR3 sequence is CASSFRSPSGETQYF.

The chain carries TRBV11-2 and TRBJ2-1; with no DNA, the TCRdb D assignment of TRBD1 cannot be verified. The CDR3 has 16 residues. The germline gives CDR1 SGHAT, CDR2 FQNNGV. This CDR3 reads CASSPPLREPYNEQFF.

The chain employs TRBV7-2 and TRBJ2-3. Germline loops: CDR1 SGHTA, CDR2 FQGNSA. The CDR3 is 14 residues long. The CDR3 here is CASSSMTSTPTQYF.